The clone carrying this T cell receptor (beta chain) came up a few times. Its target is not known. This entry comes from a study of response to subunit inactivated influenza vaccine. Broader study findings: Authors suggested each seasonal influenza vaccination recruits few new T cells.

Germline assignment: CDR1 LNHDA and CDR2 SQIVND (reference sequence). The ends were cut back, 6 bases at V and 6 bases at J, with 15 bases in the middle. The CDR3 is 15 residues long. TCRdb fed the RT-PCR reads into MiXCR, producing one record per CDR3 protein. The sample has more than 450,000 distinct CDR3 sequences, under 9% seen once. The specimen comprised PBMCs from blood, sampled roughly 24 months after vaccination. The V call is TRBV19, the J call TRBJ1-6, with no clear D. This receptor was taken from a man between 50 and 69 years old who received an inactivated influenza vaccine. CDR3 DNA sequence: TGTGCCAGTAGCCGGGAGCCGACCTCTAATTCACCCCTCCACTTT. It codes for CASSREPTSNSPLHF.